These 26 T cell receptor beta chains share one sample of origin, sequenced in a study of human T cells and chemical hapten exposure. As for time point: patch test 3, about 24 weeks after DPC sensitization. Treatment described: therapeutic diphenylcyclopropenone sensitization with weekly scalp DPC. TCRdb independently ran MiXCR on the RACE reads; one entry per CDR3 protein. The sample yields some 170,000 distinct CDR3 sequences, about 30% seen once. The sample consisted of whole blood, taken in connection with sensitization to the hapten diphenylcyclopropenone (DPC). The source is a woman between 18 and 29 years old with alopecia areata. Some clones in this sample may be carry-over from other donors' samples.

This clonotype was seen a handful of times. The CDR3 DNA reads as TGTGCCAGCACGGAGGGGTACGAGCAGTACTTC. Encoded protein: CASTEGYEQYF. The chain is built from TRBV6-2 or TRBV6-3 and TRBJ2-7, with a possible D match to TRBD2 (6 bases). The CDR3 contains 11 residues. The germline V and J ends were trimmed by 7 bases and 4 bases, with 8 bases remaining between them. The germline gives CDR1 MNHEY, CDR2 SVGEGT.

The V and J genes are TRBV11-2 and TRBJ1-1, with TRBD1 as a possible D gene (5 bases). Per germline, CDR1 SGHAT and CDR2 FQNNGV. Trimming left V 0 bases short and J 5 bases short, with 13 bases between. The CDR3 has 15 amino acids. The CDR3 protein is CASSLEGPKSTEAFF. CDR3 coding DNA: TGTGCCAGCAGCTTAGAGGGACCGAAGTCGACTGAAGCTTTCTTT.

This clonotype was seen only a few times. The chain joins TRBV18 to TRBJ2-7, with 7 bases lining up with TRBD1. This CDR3 contains 14 residues. With 3 bases clipped from V and 5 bases from J, the junction kept 7 bases outside the gene matches. Per germline, CDR1 KGHSH and CDR2 LQKENI. The CDR3 region has the DNA TGTGCCAGCTCACCTCCGCCAGGGGGAGACGAGCAGTACTTC. Protein product: CASSPPPGGDEQYF.

At least ten counts were recorded for this clonotype. The chain has TRBV4-2 and TRBJ2-2, with 7 positions matching TRBD1. After removal of 0 bases from V and 8 bases from J, the junction contained 3 bases not matched to a gene. CDR3 length: 14 amino acids. CDR1 and CDR2 from the germline V gene are LGHNA and YNFKEQ. CDR3 residues: CASSQDQGVGELFF. CDR3 nucleotide sequence: TGTGCCAGCAGCCAAGATCAGGGGGTAGGGGAGCTGTTTTTT.

This clonotype was detected only a few times. The rearrangement links TRBV6-2 or TRBV6-3 to TRBJ1-1, with 7 bases lining up with TRBD1. The CDR3 is 13 amino acids. V lost 10 bases and J lost 1; bases outside the gene matches: 6. Germline values: CDR1 MNHEY, CDR2 SVGEGT. In DNA form, the CDR3 reads TGTGCCACAGAGGGGGCGCGGAACACTGAAGCTTTCTTT. Translated: CATEGARNTEAFF.

With regard to this clonotype: The junction shows a germline mismatch at one end, possibly a read error. The chain couples TRBV11-2 to TRBJ1-5, with TRBD1 as a possible D gene (5 bases). The CDR3 is 15 amino acids. The germline CDR1 and CDR2 sequences are SGHAT and FQNNGV. The CDR3 DNA follows: TGTGTCAGCAGCTTAGATCTCCAGGGCGGACAGCCCCAGCATTTT. Amino acid sequence: CVSSLDLQGGQPQHF.

The V call is TRBV2, the J call TRBJ2-5, with D uncertain. The CDR3 runs 11 residues. The V gene's germline CDR1 is SNHLY and CDR2 FYNNEI. The germline V and J ends were trimmed by 6 bases and 7 bases, with 9 bases remaining between them. DNA for the CDR3: TGTGCCAGCAGGGCAGAAGGGACCCAGTACTTC. Its translation is CASRAEGTQYF.

This clonotype has more than one count but fewer than ten. The rearrangement links TRBV7-6 to TRBJ2-2; 9 bases line up with TRBD1. Germline V gene data show CDR1 as SGHVS and CDR2 as FNYEAQ. CDR3 size: 15 residues. Losses at the gene ends were 6 bases for V and 3 bases for J; bases not matched to a gene: 5. The CDR3 region has the DNA TGTGCCAGCAGGAGAGACAGGGGGGACACCGGGGAGCTGTTTTTT. Protein product: CASRRDRGDTGELFF.

This sequence joins TRBV15 and TRBJ1-1; D perhaps matches TRBD1 (6 bases). Per germline, CDR1 LNHNV and CDR2 YYDKDF (reference sequence). This CDR3 is built from 14 residues. V shed 6 bases and J shed 4 bases, with 15 bases lying between them. CDR3 bases: TGTGCCACCAGTACCCGACAGGATGCCACTGAAGCTTTCTTT. Protein: CATSTRQDATEAFF.

This clonotype appeared a few times. This chain joins TRBV5-1 and TRBJ2-1, with 11 bases that match TRBD1. Trimming took 3 bases from V and 7 from J; bases not matched to a gene: 6. This CDR3 has 15 amino acids. Germline lookup yields CDR1 SGHRS and CDR2 YFSETQ. The DNA for the CDR3 is TGCGCCAGCAGCTGGGACAGGGGGTTGGAGAATGAGCAGTTCTTC. Translated, it gives CASSWDRGLENEQFF.

This clonotype was observed a handful of times. V is TRBV4-3 and J is TRBJ2-1; D not resolved. Germline CDR1 reads LGHNA; CDR2 reads YSLEER. This CDR3 has 16 amino acids. V shed 0 bases and J shed 4 bases, with 13 bases lying between them. This chain's CDR3 is CASSQEFVWGYNEQFF. The CDR3 nucleotides read TGCGCCAGCAGCCAAGAATTCGTATGGGGATACAATGAGCAGTTCTTC.

This chain links TRBV10-2 with TRBJ2-1; possibly TRBD2 for D (7 bases). Germline CDR1 WSHSY, CDR2 SAAADI. The ends were cut back, 9 bases at V and 6 bases at J, with 15 bases in the middle. The CDR3 is made up of 13 amino acids. The CDR3 DNA reads TGCGCCAGTGGCGGGGGCAGTTTCAATGAGCAGTTCTTC. It yields the protein CASGGGSFNEQFF.

There are many counts of this clonotype. V is TRBV12-3 or TRBV12-4 and J is TRBJ2-1; no clear D gene. Trimming took 5 bases from V and 10 from J, leaving 9 bases between them. This CDR3 comprises 11 residues. The CDR3 region is CASSPTVEQFF. DNA for the CDR3: TGTGCCAGCAGTCCCACGGTAGAGCAGTTCTTC.

The chain has TRBV25-1 and TRBJ1-1; D perhaps matches TRBD1 (5 bases). V was shortened by 5 bases and J by 1 base, with 17 bases between the two germline ends. This CDR3 is 16 amino acids long. The germline CDR1 and CDR2 sequences are MGHDK and SYGVNS. CDR3: CASSRIFGGWNTEAFF. The DNA for the CDR3 is TGTGCCAGCAGTCGTATTTTCGGGGGATGGAACACTGAAGCTTTCTTT.

This clonotype was seen only a few times. The chain has TRBV10-2 and TRBJ2-7; D gene ambiguous. The CDR3 contains 13 residues. Trimming shortened V by 6 bases and J by 2 bases, and 11 bases separated the two germline ends. Germline assignment: CDR1 WSHSY and CDR2 SAAADI. DNA of the CDR3: TGCGCCAGCAGCCAATTGGTCGCCTACGAGCAGTACTTC. Amino acids: CASSQLVAYEQYF.

In this sample, this clonotype turned up a few times. The gene calls are TRBV29-1 and TRBJ2-2; D is perhaps TRBD2 (5 bases). Trimming shortened V by 4 bases and J by 4 bases, and 10 bases separated the two germline ends. The CDR3 runs to 13 residues. Germline CDR1 and CDR2: SQVTM and ANQGSEA. In DNA form, the CDR3 reads TGCAGCGTTGCGCGAGGGCTCACCGGGGAGCTGTTTTTT. It yields the protein CSVARGLTGELFF.

A few counts support this clonotype. The chain links TRBV11-1 to TRBJ1-4; D is ambiguous. The germline CDR1 and CDR2 sequences are SGHAT and FQDESV (reference sequence). Trimming removed 1 base from V and 8 bases from J, with 14 bases in between. CDR3 size: 15 residues. The CDR3 sequence is CASSLGESVGEKLFF. CDR3 DNA sequence: TGTGCCAGCAGCTTAGGGGAGTCCGTAGGGGAAAAACTGTTTTTT.

This clonotype was observed a few times. The chain recombines TRBV5-1 with TRBJ2-3; TRBD2 might be the D (5 bases). V gave up 4 bases and J gave up 1 base, with 16 bases separating them. Per the germline V gene, CDR1 is SGHRS and CDR2 is YFSETQ. This CDR3 region has 16 residues. The CDR3 DNA is TGCGCCAGCAGCCAGCTAGCAAACCTGGGCACAGATACGCAGTATTTT. This encodes CASSQLANLGTDTQYF.

This clonotype occurred a few times. The chain is built from TRBV12-3 or TRBV12-4 and TRBJ2-5; D gene unclear. This CDR3 region has 12 residues. V dropped 3 bases and J dropped 2 bases, with 4 bases sitting between them. The CDR3 reads CASSFQQETQYF. The DNA of the CDR3 is TGTGCCAGCAGTTTCCAACAAGAGACCCAGTACTTC.

The chain couples TRBV20-1 to TRBJ2-7; D unclear. Germline assignment: CDR1 DFQATT and CDR2 SNEGSKA (reference sequence). V was cut by 7 bases and J by 0 bases, with 16 bases left in between. The CDR3 loop spans 14 amino acids. The CDR3 sequence: CSVPSRLGSYEQYF. As DNA, the CDR3 is TGCAGTGTCCCGTCCAGGTTGGGCTCCTACGAGCAGTACTTC.

The chain employs TRBV29-1 and TRBJ2-6; D is uncertain. The ends were cut back, 5 bases at V and 0 bases at J, with 17 bases in the middle. The V gene's germline CDR1 is SQVTM and CDR2 ANQGSEA. CDR3 size: 17 residues. The CDR3 nucleotides read TGCAGCGTTCTGGGGTCTTTCACTCTCTCTGGGGCCAACGTCCTGACTTTC. Translation: CSVLGSFTLSGANVLTF.

The CDR3 DNA is TGTGCCAGCAGCACGACGAGACAGTATGCTAATGAAAAACTGTTTTTT. Its protein is CASSTTRQYANEKLFF. The J gene is TRBJ1-4, the V gene TRBV7-9, with TRBD1 as a possible D gene (5 bases). V was pared by 5 bases and J by 3 bases, with 16 bases between. The CDR3 is made up of 16 amino acids. In germline, CDR1 is SEHNR, CDR2 FQNEAQ (reference sequence).

This clonotype appeared a few times. The chain couples TRBV7-9 to TRBJ2-7; no reliable D call. V shed 3 bases and J shed 7 bases, with 19 bases lying between them. Looked up from germline, CDR1 is SEHNR and CDR2 is FQNEAQ (reference sequence). This CDR3 has 15 amino acids. In DNA, the CDR3 is TGTGCCAGCAGCTTCTCCCTACGTTACCCCTTGGAGCAGTACTTC. It encodes CASSFSLRYPLEQYF.

The chain is built from TRBV7-6 and TRBJ2-7; weak D call: TRBD2 (5 bases). This CDR3 is built from 13 residues. Trimming removed 5 bases from V and 7 bases from J, with 15 bases in between. Germline CDR1 reads SGHVS; CDR2 reads FNYEAQ. The CDR3 coding sequence is TGTGCCAGCAGCCCCGGACTCGTCGGGGAGCAGTACTTC. Residues: CASSPGLVGEQYF. The whole variable domain, remainder taken from reference TRBV7-6 and TRBJ2-7, is GAGVSQSPRYKVTKRGQDVALRCDPISGHVSLYWYRQALGQGPEFLTYFNYEAQQDKSGLPNDRFSAERPEGSISTLTIQRTEQRDSAMYRCASSPGLVGEQYFGPGTRLTVT.

The chain uses TRBV20-1 and TRBJ2-3, with D hard to call. The V end lost 3 bases, the J end lost 6 bases, and 7 bases lay between the germline ends. This CDR3 has 11 amino acids. Germline CDR1 and CDR2: DFQATT and SNEGSKA (reference sequence). This chain's CDR3 is CSASFTDTQYF. CDR3 nucleotides: TGCAGTGCTAGCTTTACGGATACGCAGTATTTT.

The chain combines TRBV7-2 with TRBJ2-6; D unclear. Per the germline V gene, CDR1 is SGHTA and CDR2 is FQGNSA. Trimming shortened V by 1 base and J by 1 base, and 8 bases separated the two germline ends. The CDR3 loop spans 16 amino acids. The CDR3 coding sequence is TGTGCCAGCAGCTTAGTGCTCCCATCTGGGGCCAACGTCCTGACTTTC. Its translation: CASSLVLPSGANVLTF.